This T cell receptor beta chain comes out of a study of T cells in Graves' hyperthyroidism and ophthalmopathy (dated by TCRdb to the late 2010s). Background on the whole study: Peripheral blood was sampled at the time of initial diagnosis, prior to any treatment. A discovery cohort of roughly 100 patients, roughly 40 with Graves' ophthalmopathy and about 58 with stable Graves' hyperthyroidism, was used to find distinguishing TCR V-J signatures. The paper describes TCR Vbeta CDR3 sequencing of 140 or so peripheral blood samples, made up of about 41 ophthalmopathy patients, roughly 72 hyperthyroidism patients and some 17 progressor patients. In six Graves' hyperthyroidism patients, the study also compared T-cell repertoires from thyroid tissue with T-cell repertoires from blood. Whether ophthalmopathy could be predicted prospectively was tested in an independent validation cohort made up of some 20 hyperthyroidism patients plus 17 patients who later progressed to ophthalmopathy. After blood sampling, hyperthyroidism patients were treated with methimazole at a starting dose of 30 mg daily, and ophthalmopathy patients were treated with high-dose intravenous methylprednisolone. The 100 or so discovery patients were divided at random into training and test sets in a 7:3 ratio.

Amplification of TCR beta CDR3 regions was carried out from RNA transcripts. For the first round of RT-PCR on the TCR CDR3, the HTBI primer set was used together with the Qiagen OneStep RT-PCR kit. Libraries were constructed in a second round of multiplex PCR, after which size selection and purification were carried out. Sequencing of the libraries was done on an Illumina HiSeq2000 using paired-end 100 bp reads. From the authors' description of their analysis: SOAPnuke was used to process the raw data, throwing out any read that contained adapters or uncalled bases, had a mean Phred below 15, or lacked an exact constant-primer or identifier match. High-quality paired reads were merged with COPE v1.2.5, and unique nucleotide sequences were defined as clonotypes. MiTCR v1.1 was used to align the clonotypes against IMGT TRBV, TRBD and TRBJ reference segments. The analysis included only V-J combinations with a frequency above 0.0001, which together covered 99% to 99.2% of the repertoires. A TCS score was defined as the ratio of F50 (clonal expansion) to E x V (chaos), with BLOSUM62-based TCRdist applied between CDR3 peptides within each V-J. Welch's t-statistics and random forest reduced roughly 500 V-J features to 13, which were used in a naive Bayes classifier (R e1071). TCRdb trimmed the raw reads at Q25, called clones with MiXCR and kept productive beta chains. Rows with a matching CDR3 protein are joined into one entry that keeps the most common DNA and genes. The V and J calls follow TCRdb's processing rather than the paper's. The sample table contains a few hundred thousand distinct CDR3 sequences; only one count was recorded for under 25% of them. Under 55% of the sample belongs to the ten largest clones.

This clonotype was observed a few times. This receptor's antigen is unknown. No much larger clonotype is one base removed from it; base qualities were not supplied. Ophthalmopathy patients had moderately to severely active disease, with a Clinical Activity Score of 3 or more, a NOSPECS grade of 4 or more, and a disease duration of less than 3 months. Any patient with an uncontrolled infection, another autoimmune disease, pregnancy or lactation was excluded. Diagnoses relied on clinical symptoms, serum thyroxine and TRAb, thyroid ultrasound and orbital computed tomography. PBMCs were isolated from roughly 10 ml of fresh peripheral blood by Ficoll-Paque density gradient centrifugation. Total RNA was extracted using Trizol reagent, and RNA quality was assessed on an Agilent 2100 Bioanalyzer. Deletion took 0 bases off V and 2 bases off J, with a span of 13 bases between the germline ends. The CDR3 has 16 amino acids, counting the end cysteine and phenylalanine. The only DNA kept is the CDR3, 48 bases in frame from the first base. Looking up the germline V gene yields CDR1 SGHRS and CDR2 YFSETQ.

What the study reported, not specific to this receptor: No statistical method was used to set the sample size in advance, and investigators knew the group allocation. Most expanded thyroid clonotypes (frequency above 0.001) were also found in blood, which suggests that blood repertoires may mirror thyroid immune responses. In cross-validation, a model built on a 13 V-J signature told ophthalmopathy apart from stable hyperthyroidism with roughly 87% sensitivity and around 83% specificity, and in testing the same model reached 80%/75%. In validation, the model predicted progression to ophthalmopathy a median of about 5.9 months before onset, with about 67% sensitivity and more than 72% specificity.

The chain was built from TRBV5-1 and TRBJ2-3; matching of 5 bases hints at TRBD1 as the D gene. Specimen: blood. The TCR was taken from a woman in her sixties or seventies with Graves' ophthalmopathy. This receptor has the CDR3 CASSLGGSWSTDTQYF. The nucleotide sequence reads TGCGCCAGCAGCTTGGGGGGCAGTTGGTCCACAGATACGCAGTATTTT.